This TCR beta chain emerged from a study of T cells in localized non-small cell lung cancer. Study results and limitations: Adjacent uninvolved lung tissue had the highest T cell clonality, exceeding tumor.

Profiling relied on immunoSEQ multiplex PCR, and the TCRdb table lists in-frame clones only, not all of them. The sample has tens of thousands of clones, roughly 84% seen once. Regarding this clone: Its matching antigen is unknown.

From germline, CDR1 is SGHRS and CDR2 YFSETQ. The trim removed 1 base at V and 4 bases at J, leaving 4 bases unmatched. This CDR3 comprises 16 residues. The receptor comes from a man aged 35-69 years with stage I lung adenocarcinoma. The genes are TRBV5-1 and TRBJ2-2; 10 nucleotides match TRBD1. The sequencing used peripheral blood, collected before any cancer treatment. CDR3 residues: CASSLPGTGATGELFF. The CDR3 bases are TGCGCCAGCAGCTTGCCCGGGACAGGGGCCACCGGGGAGCTGTTTTTT.